This TCR beta chain was observed in a study of shared clonotypes between healthy human individuals (dated by TCRdb to the early 2020s). Looking at the study overall: The cohort included a few men and two women between 18 and 49 years of age. To estimate repertoire size and how much clonotype sharing occurs between individuals, the study deeply sequenced the blood TCR repertoires of about five healthy adults. To increase sequencing depth and limit assay-specific biases, TCR repertoire library preparation and sequencing were carried out by different laboratories using diverse techniques. Each donor's leukapheresis produced roughly between roughly 0.9 and 8.9 billion PBMCs.

Using the deep immunoSEQ assay, TCR CDR3 regions were amplified from genomic DNA by multiplex PCR. For each cell subset, the extracted genomic DNA was distributed evenly across all wells of several immunoSEQ 96-well plates, and each plate served as one replicate. For unsorted PBMC, each replicate PCR was loaded with approximately 320 ng genomic DNA, equivalent to 25,000 to 35,000 T cell genomes. Ten immunoSEQ deep assay plates were used to sequence the unsorted PBMC genomic DNA. Purified libraries were quantified with a Qubit 3.0 fluorometer, sized on a Bioanalyzer 2100, and re-quantified with the KAPA Library Quantification kit. Every immunoSEQ 96-well plate was sequenced on a dedicated single-read 150-cycle Illumina NextSeq 550 flow cell. The authors' analysis ran thus. Because the immunoSEQ output included only junctional sequences and no quality scores, the filtering could not be the same as the filtering used for full-length reads. Sequences were annotated with PyIR, a Python wrapper for IgBLAST v1.9, and V/J genes and CDR3 were assigned using IMGT germline references. Reads were removed for weak V/J assignments (E-value above 1e-6), missing CDR3, stop codons, out-of-frame junctions, or ambiguous translated residues. V3J clonotypes were defined as sequences sharing the same inferred V gene, J gene, and CDR3 amino acid sequence. Percentage overlap between repertoires was computed as shared unique clonotypes divided by the size of the smaller repertoire. Repertoire richness was assessed with RTK rarefaction, the Chao1 estimator, and Recon v2.1 estimates of unobserved clonotypes. TCRdb stores this immuneACCESS table with in-frame sequences only. Part of the clones is absent; in the studies checked, under half of the shortfall reflects unresolved V genes, and no reason is known for the rest. That table gives V, J and clone size, and the DNA gave D and trimming. The sample table records around 500,000 clones; 70% to 80% of these occur just once. The ten largest clonotypes hold around 13% of the sample.

From cysteine to phenylalanine, the CDR3 is 14 amino acids long. Here the CDR3 DNA is all that survives: 42 bases in frame from base 1. For CDR1 and CDR2, the germline V gene lists MNHNS and SASEGT. V lost 4 bases and J lost 2 bases; the stretch between them is 12 bases long. Donors were healthy HIV-negative adults with no recently reported acute infections or vaccinations. Every donor was a Caucasian adult residing in Nashville, Tennessee, USA. For unsorted samples, some 100 million PBMCs were counted and genomic DNA was extracted with the QIAamp DNA Blood Mini kit. Blood was obtained by leukapheresis, after which PBMCs were separated by Ficoll-Histopaque density gradient centrifugation and cryopreserved in liquid nitrogen vapor phase. A note on this clone: Its specific antigen is unknown. No clone much larger than this one lies a single base away; base qualities are absent.

What the research found in general, with its limitations: Pairwise subsampling led to the expectation that sequencing depth would affect the degree of clonotype sharing among donors. Only blood was sampled, and tissue TCR repertoires likely differ from those in blood. The genetic and exposure-history diversity represented was limited by the small number of donors.

The V gene is TRBV6-1 and the J gene is TRBJ2-7; TRBD1 could be the D gene, as 6 bases match. The sequence was obtained from a woman between 35 and 50 years old in good health. Some clones in this sample may be carry-over from other donors' samples. Specimen: PBMCs. For the CDR3, the sequence is CASSGAGDPYEQYF. The DNA sequence is as follows: TGTGCCAGCAGTGGGGCAGGGGACCCCTACGAGCAGTACTTC.